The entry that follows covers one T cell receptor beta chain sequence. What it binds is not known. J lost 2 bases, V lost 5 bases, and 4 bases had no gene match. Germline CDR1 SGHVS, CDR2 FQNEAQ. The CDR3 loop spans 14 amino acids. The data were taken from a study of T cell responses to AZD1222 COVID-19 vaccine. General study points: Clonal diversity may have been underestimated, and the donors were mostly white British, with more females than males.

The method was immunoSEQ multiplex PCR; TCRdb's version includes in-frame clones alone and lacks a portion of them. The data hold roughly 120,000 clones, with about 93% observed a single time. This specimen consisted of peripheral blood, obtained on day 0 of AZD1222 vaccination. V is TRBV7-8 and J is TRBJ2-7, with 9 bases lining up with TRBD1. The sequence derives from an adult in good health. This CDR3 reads CASSPGQGPYEQYF. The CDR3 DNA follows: TGTGCCAGCAGCCCGGGACAGGGTCCCTACGAGCAGTACTTC.